This TCR beta chain appears in the sequencing data of a study of identical twins (dated by TCRdb to the mid-2010s). For the study in its entirety: To test whether fetal clonotypes persist, this study deep-sequenced TCR alpha and beta repertoires from monozygotic twins, from unrelated adults of various ages, and from cord blood. To rule out contamination, replicate twin experiments were performed at different times with different library preparation protocols.

The paper's findings and limits, for the study overall: Compared with coincidental sharing between unrelated individuals, out-of-frame TCR alpha sequences shared between twins showed an excess of sequences with low generation probability. Because the same donors could not be followed over many years, the conclusions depended on cross-sectional statistical analysis. The excess sharing between twins in beta out-of-frame sequences was weaker because fewer shared sequences reduced the signal-to-noise ratio. Zero-insertion analyses could be partly confounded by invariant T cells such as MAIT and iNKT, although diverse VJ usage argued against such confounding for most clonotypes. Abundant cord blood beta clonotypes carried fewer insertions; young adult naive repertoires showed a weaker similar trend, while memory repertoires showed none. Out-of-frame TCR alpha sharing in monozygotic twins was systematically underestimated by recombination models, whereas sharing between unrelated individuals was in agreement with the recombination models.

Libraries came from 5' RACE. Sequencing used an Illumina HiSeq 2000. Template switching introduced a universal primer binding site; the final cDNA contained a unique molecular identifier, enabling accurate counting of TCR cDNA molecules. Specific primers in the conserved constant-segment region were used to synthesize first-strand cDNA for TCR alpha and beta chains. Each cDNA library was double barcoded, with a SMART-Mk sample barcode plus Illumina barcodes, to control for contamination. Two successive PCR steps introduced TruSeq adapter sequences along with Illumina sample barcodes. TCR alpha and beta cDNA libraries were sequenced on the Illumina HiSeq platform with custom primers. The authors' pipeline ran thus. Raw reads were processed with MiGEC to extract unique molecular identifiers, and MiXCR was used to determine CDR3 positions. For each individual, recombination models were inferred using an EM algorithm with the repgenHMM and IGoR tools. Shared clonotype analysis was performed with the tcR package in R, normalizing sharing by the product of cloneset sizes. Out-of-frame nonproductive sequences were analyzed to study raw recombination free of thymic and clonal selection effects. TCRdb reworked the public reads: Q25 trimming with fastp, MiXCR clone assembly, productive beta chains retained. Rows with one shared CDR3 protein collapse into an entry with the most common genes and DNA. TCRdb's processing, not the authors', yielded these V and J calls. The sample includes about 490,000 distinct CDR3 sequences, with roughly 15% observed a single time. The leading ten clones occupy more than 0.4% of the sample.

Every donor in the study was a healthy Caucasian. The twin cohort comprised three pairs of female monozygotic twins, all aged about 18 to 30 years. Positive isolation kits from Invitrogen were used to isolate CD4+ and CD8+ T cell populations. This clonotype was seen many times. The antigen it recognizes is unknown. It has no much larger one-base neighbor in the sample; base qualities were not kept. From the germline V gene, CDR1 is SGHTA and CDR2 is FQGTGA. Unmatched junction bases come to 15, with V trimmed by 1 base and J by 8 bases. The CDR3 runs 18 amino acids, cysteine and phenylalanine included. Kept here is only the CDR3 DNA, which spans 54 bases and is read in frame from base 1. The data also belong to a second study, concerning yellow fever vaccine responses in identical twins. As the second study states: According to the authors, in identical twins the way T cells responded to vaccination appeared partly convergent and partly personalized. Focusing on identical twins, the study followed the T cell clones that responded to the vaccine, and did so with precision.

The receptor was isolated from a young woman in good health. The chain is encoded by TRBV7-3 joined to TRBJ2-2; 8 central bases correspond to TRBD2. The source material was CD4+ T cells sorted from blood. The nucleotide sequence reads TGTGCCAGCAGCTTAAACCCACAGGGAGTAGCGGGAACTGGGGAGCTGTTTTTT. Translated, it reads CASSLNPQGVAGTGELFF. Where the CDR3 stops, the reference TRBV7-3 and TRBJ2-2 genes take over; the full variable domain is GAGVSQTPSNKVTEKGKYVELRCDPISGHTALYWYRQSLGQGPEFLIYFQGTGAADDSGLPNDRFFAVRPEGSVSTLKIQRTERGDSAVYLCASSLNPQGVAGTGELFFGEGSRLTVL.